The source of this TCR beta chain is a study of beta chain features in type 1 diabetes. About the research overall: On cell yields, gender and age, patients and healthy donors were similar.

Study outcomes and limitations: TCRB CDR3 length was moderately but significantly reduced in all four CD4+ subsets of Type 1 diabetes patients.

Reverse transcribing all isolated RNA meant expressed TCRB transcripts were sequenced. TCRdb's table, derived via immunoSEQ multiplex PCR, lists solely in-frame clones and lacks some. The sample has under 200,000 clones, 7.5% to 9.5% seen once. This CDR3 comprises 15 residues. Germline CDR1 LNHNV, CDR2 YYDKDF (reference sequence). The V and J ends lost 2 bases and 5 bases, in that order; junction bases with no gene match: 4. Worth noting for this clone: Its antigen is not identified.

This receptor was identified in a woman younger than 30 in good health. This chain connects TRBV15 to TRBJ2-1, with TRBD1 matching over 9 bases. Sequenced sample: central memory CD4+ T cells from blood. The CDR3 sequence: CATSRPGQGDNEQFF. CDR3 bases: TGTGCCACCAGCAGACCGGGACAGGGCGACAATGAGCAGTTCTTC. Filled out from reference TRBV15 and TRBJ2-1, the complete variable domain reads DAMVIQNPRYQVTQFGKPVTLSCSQTLNHNVMYWYQQKSSQAPKLLFHYYDKDFNNEADTPDNFQSRRPNTSFCFLDIRSPGLGDTAMYLCATSRPGQGDNEQFFGPGTRLTVL.